The 20 T cell receptor beta chains in this list originate from one sample, sequenced in a study of response to subunit inactivated influenza vaccine. Each CDR3 protein gets one entry after TCRdb re-called the RT-PCR reads with MiXCR. Counted here are a few hundred thousand distinct CDR3 sequences, approximately 6.9% occurring once; the ten biggest clones make up approximately 14%. The sample in question was PBMCs from blood, obtained roughly 24 months after vaccination. These TCRs come from a man between 50 and 69 years old who received an inactivated influenza vaccine.

This CDR3 reads CASTPTRGLYEQYF. CDR3 bases: TGTGCCAGCACCCCCACCAGGGGCCTCTACGAGCAGTACTTC. The V gene is TRBV7-2, the J gene TRBJ2-7; the D gene is possibly TRBD1 (6 bases). Trimming took 7 bases from V and 3 from J, leaving 16 bases between them. CDR1 and CDR2 (germline): SGHTA, FQGNSA. This CDR3 spans 14 amino acids.

This clonotype was counted between two and nine times. The V call is TRBV24-1, the J call TRBJ2-1, with D perhaps given as TRBD1 or TRBD2 (7 bases each). This CDR3 spans 15 amino acids. Between the trimmed V and J ends, which lost 5 bases and 7 bases, there was a span of 17 bases. CDR1 is KGHDR, CDR2 SFDVKD, per germline. CDR3 bases: TGTGCCACCAGTGGCCGGGCAGGGGGAGGGAATGAGCAGTTCTTC. This translates into CATSGRAGGGNEQFF.

The sample holds many counts of this clonotype. This chain uses TRBV4-3 with TRBJ2-7; D not certain. Trimming cost V 2 bases and J 4 bases, with 15 bases left between them. The CDR3 sequence is 15 residues long. Germline-derived CDR1 and CDR2 are LGHNA and YSLEER. DNA for the CDR3: TGCGCCAGCAGCCAAACAGCTGGAGATCTGTACGAGCAGTACTTC. It encodes CASSQTAGDLYEQYF.

This clonotype was recorded many times. J is TRBJ2-7 and V is TRBV4-2, with 7 bases aligning to TRBD2. The CDR3 covers 19 residues. J was trimmed by 1 base and V by 3 bases; bases with no gene match: 18. The germline V gene encodes CDR1 LGHNA and CDR2 YNFKEQ. The CDR3 DNA sequence: TGTGCCAGCAGCCACGACATTTTTTTTACTACTAGCGAGTCCTACGAGCAGTACTTC. Translation: CASSHDIFFTTSESYEQYF.

This clonotype was seen more than once but under ten times. The rearrangement joins TRBV28 to TRBJ2-1, with 9 bases identical to TRBD2. CDR1 MDHEN and CDR2 SYDVKM come from the germline V gene. Trimming removed 2 bases from V and 5 bases from J; junction bases left unmatched: 7. The CDR3 sequence is 16 residues long. CDR3 in DNA: TGTGCCAGCAGTTTAGCGGGGGGGCCCCGAGACAATGAGCAGTTCTTC. Its translation: CASSLAGGPRDNEQFF.

This clonotype has a handful of counts. The V gene is TRBV15, the J gene TRBJ1-2; possibly TRBD1 for D (5 bases). Trimming cost V 5 bases and J 7 bases, with 26 bases left between them. CDR3 length equals 17 residues. Looked up from germline, CDR1 is LNHNV and CDR2 is YYDKDF (reference sequence). The CDR3 DNA follows: TGTGCCACCAGCGAAAGGGGATCGGTCAGGACCGTAGGTGGCTACACCTTC. Protein sequence: CATSERGSVRTVGGYTF.

In this sample, this clonotype turned up many times. The chain carries TRBV7-2 and TRBJ2-3, with TRBD1 as a possible D gene (6 bases). CDR3 length: 14 residues. The germline V gene has CDR1 SGHTA and CDR2 FQGNSA. Trimming took 2 bases from V and 0 from J, leaving 6 bases between them. CDR3 region: CASSLQGSTDTQYF. The CDR3 nucleotides read TGTGCCAGCAGCTTACAGGGGAGCACAGATACGCAGTATTTT.

This clonotype appeared many times. One end of the junction varies from germline; a read error may be responsible. The V gene is TRBV5-1, the J gene TRBJ2-7; TRBD1 matches 11 bases. The germline CDR1 and CDR2 sequences are SGHRS and YFSETQ. The CDR3 runs to 14 residues. In DNA, the CDR3 is TGTGCCAGCAGTTTGGGACAGGGGGACTACGAGCAGTACTTC. This codes for CASSLGQGDYEQYF.

This clonotype was seen a handful of times. The chain has TRBV7-2 and TRBJ2-2; D possibly corresponds to TRBD2 (6 bases). V was trimmed by 1 base and J by 5 bases, leaving 8 bases between them. The germline CDR1 and CDR2 sequences are SGHTA and FQGNSA. The CDR3 totals 14 residues. This CDR3 is CASSLDGRTGELFF. The CDR3 DNA reads as TGTGCCAGCAGCTTAGACGGGAGAACCGGGGAGCTGTTTTTT.

This clonotype was seen only a few times. The chain has TRBV12-3 or TRBV12-4 and TRBJ1-2; D is unresolved. V was clipped by 5 bases and J by 6 bases, with 10 bases between them. CDR3 length equals 12 residues. The CDR3 DNA follows: TGTGCCAGCAGTCATGAAAGGAATGGCTACACCTTC. Residues: CASSHERNGYTF.

Ten or more counts support this clonotype. The V and J genes are TRBV11-1 and TRBJ2-5, with D perhaps TRBD2 (6 bases). Germline V gene data show CDR1 as SGHAT and CDR2 as FQDESV (reference sequence). V lost 5 bases and J 2 bases, leaving 12 bases between the germline ends. The CDR3 runs 14 residues. The CDR3 sequence is CASSPGTRQETQYF. The CDR3 nucleotides are TGTGCCAGCAGCCCCGGGACTCGGCAAGAGACCCAGTACTTC. Based on the CDR3 plus reference TRBV11-1 and TRBJ2-5, the full variable domain is EAEVAQSPRYKITEKSQAVAFWCDPISGHATLYWYRQILGQGPELLVQFQDESVVDDSQLPKDRFSAERLKGVDSTLKIQPAELGDSAMYLCASSPGTRQETQYFGPGTRLLVL.

At least ten counts were recorded for this clonotype. The rearrangement links TRBV18 to TRBJ2-7, with D unresolved. V was pared by 2 bases and J by 0 bases, with 11 bases between. CDR1 is KGHSH, CDR2 LQKENI, per germline. This CDR3 is 15 amino acids long. CDR3 residues: CASSPDTTSSYEQYF. The CDR3 DNA follows: TGTGCCAGCTCACCAGACACCACCAGCTCCTACGAGCAGTACTTC.

This clonotype has only a few counts. V gene TRBV7-2 combines with J gene TRBJ1-2, with D tentatively TRBD1 (6 bases). Germline CDR1 SGHTA, CDR2 FQGNSA. The CDR3 is 13 residues long. The V end was cut by 6 bases, the J end by 3 bases, with 11 bases between. The CDR3 nucleotides are TGTGCCAGCAGACGGGACAAGGACTATGGCTACACCTTC. Its protein is CASRRDKDYGYTF.

This clonotype was detected only a few times. This chain connects TRBV12-2 to TRBJ1-5; the D segment call TRBD1 is taken from the table without a DNA check. TRBV12-2 is a pseudogene segment. This CDR3 is 16 amino acids long. The CDR3 nucleotides read TGTGCAAGTCGCTTGGCCGAACATAGGGGTGATCAGCCCCAGCATTTT. It codes for CASRLAEHRGDQPQHF.

The CDR3 DNA follows: TGTGCCAGCAGTTTATGGGGCCAGGGGTTGGTGACCCAGTACTTC. This gives the protein CASSLWGQGLVTQYF. This chain uses TRBV28 with TRBJ2-5, with D possibly TRBD1 on 6 matching bases. Germline V gene data show CDR1 as MDHEN and CDR2 as SYDVKM. The CDR3 sequence is 15 residues long. V was trimmed by 0 bases and J by 7 bases, leaving 15 bases between them.

The sample holds a few counts of this clonotype. The chain combines TRBV24-1 with TRBJ2-1; no clear D. This CDR3 contains 15 residues. With 5 bases removed from V and 0 bases from J, the gap between germline ends came to 10 bases. Germline values: CDR1 KGHDR, CDR2 SFDVKD. The CDR3: CATSATAYSYNEQFF. The CDR3 DNA is TGTGCCACCAGTGCGACGGCTTACTCCTACAATGAGCAGTTCTTC.

The V gene is TRBV10-3, the J gene TRBJ2-7, with 9 bases fitting TRBD1. The CDR3 contains 15 residues. Germline V gives CDR1 ENHRY, CDR2 SYGVKD. V shed 0 bases, J shed 5 bases, and the junction held 5 bases outside the gene matches. In DNA form, the CDR3 reads TGTGCCATCAGTGAGTCACGGACAGGGGTCCACGAGCAGTACTTC. Amino acid sequence: CAISESRTGVHEQYF.

The genes are TRBV20-1 and TRBJ2-3; 7 nucleotides line up with TRBD2. There are 14 residues in the CDR3. Per the germline V gene, CDR1 is DFQATT and CDR2 is SNEGSKA (reference sequence). The ends lost 4 bases at V and 3 bases at J; junction bases unmatched: 7. CDR3 nucleotides: TGCAGTGCTACGGGACTATATGTTACAGATACGCAGTATTTT. Translation gives CSATGLYVTDTQYF.

This chain joins TRBV7-8 and TRBJ1-5, with no clear D. Germline V gives CDR1 SGHVS, CDR2 FQNEAQ. The CDR3 has 15 residues. The V and J ends lost 4 bases and 6 bases respectively, with 16 bases between them. CDR3 sequence: CASSSEPRFSQPQHF. CDR3 sequence (DNA): TGTGCCAGCAGCTCCGAACCTAGGTTCAGTCAGCCCCAGCATTTT.

This clonotype showed up many times. V usage is TRBV14 and J usage is TRBJ2-2; 8 bases are shared with TRBD1. The germline CDR1 and CDR2 sequences are SGHDN and FVKESK. J was trimmed by 4 bases and V by 1 base; bases with no gene match: 5. CDR3 length: 16 residues. CDR3 amino acids: CASSQGQGPSTGELFF. Here the CDR3 DNA reads TGTGCCAGCAGCCAAGGACAGGGGCCGAGCACCGGGGAGCTGTTTTTT.